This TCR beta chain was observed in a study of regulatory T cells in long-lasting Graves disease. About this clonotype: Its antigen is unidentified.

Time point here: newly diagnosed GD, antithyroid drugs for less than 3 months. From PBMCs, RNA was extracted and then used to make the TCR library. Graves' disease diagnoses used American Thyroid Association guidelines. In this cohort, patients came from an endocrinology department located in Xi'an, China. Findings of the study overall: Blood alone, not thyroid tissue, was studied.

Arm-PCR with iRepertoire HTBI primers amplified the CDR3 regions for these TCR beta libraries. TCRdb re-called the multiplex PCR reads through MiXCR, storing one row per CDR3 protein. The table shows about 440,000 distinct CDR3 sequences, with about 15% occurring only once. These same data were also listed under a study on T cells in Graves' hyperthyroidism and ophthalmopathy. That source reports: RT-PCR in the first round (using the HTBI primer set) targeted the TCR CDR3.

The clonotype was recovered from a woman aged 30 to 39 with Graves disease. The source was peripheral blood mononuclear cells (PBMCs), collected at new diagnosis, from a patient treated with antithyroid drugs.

CDR3 nucleotides: TGTGCCAGCAGTCCCCGGGGCGGGTTAGTATACGAGCAGTACTTC. The encoded protein is CASSPRGGLVYEQYF. The chain combines TRBV27 with TRBJ2-7; D is tentatively TRBD1 or TRBD2 (5 bases each). The V gene's germline CDR1 is MNHEY and CDR2 SMNVEV (reference sequence). Trimming removed 5 bases from V and 4 bases from J, with 18 bases in between. CDR3 size: 15 residues.